This paragraph reports one TCR beta chain. No antigen is known for it. The authors prepared the TCRbeta library with unique molecular identifiers. TCRdb recomputed calls from the PCR reads with MiXCR, one row per CDR3 protein. The sample has about 300,000 distinct CDR3 sequences; almost 8% are singletons. The CDR3 is 18 residues long. Germline loops: CDR1 LGHDT, CDR2 YNNKEL (reference sequence). Trimming at V came to 0 bases and at J to 0 bases, leaving 9 bases not matched to a gene. This record comes from a study of T-cell reconstitution after alpha-beta-depleted transplantation in children. Regarding the study as a whole: It was reported that alpha-beta T cells came from several hundred expanded graft clones (about two months after transplant). Surviving recipient cells, namely T cells and thymic progenitors, were the source of high day-60 TCRbeta diversity in some patients. It was newly produced T cells that mostly accounted for T-cell counts and diversity one year after transplant.

Specimen: peripheral blood, collected 360 days after TCRalphabeta/CD19-depleted stem cell transplant. The TCR comes from a female patient aged 2-9 years who had a stem cell transplant for Fanconi anemia, so the T cells may come from the graft donor. The chain links TRBV3-1 to TRBJ2-5, with 8 bases fitting TRBD2. CDR3 loop: CASSQEGLAGPYQETQYF. CDR3 bases: TGTGCCAGCAGCCAAGAAGGTCTAGCGGGTCCGTACCAAGAGACCCAGTACTTC.